These T cell receptor beta chains were read from a single sample in a study of control samples from healthy donors and cancer patients. Sequencing was performed with immunoSEQ multiplex PCR; in TCRdb, only in-frame clones are kept and a portion is missing. The sample yields approximately 80,000 clones, more than 70% seen once. Sequencing used blood. All receptors come from a woman in her 50s in good health. Each CDR3 is given without its conserved first and last residue. Each record gives: J gene, V gene, CDR3 protein.

J gene: TRBJ1-2; V gene: TRBV5-1; CDR3 protein: ASSLGTGYGYT
J gene: TRBJ1-2; V gene: TRBV19; CDR3 protein: ASSITGALDHGYT
J gene: TRBJ1-6; V gene: TRBV2; CDR3 protein: ASRVWTSNSPLH
J gene: TRBJ2-3; V gene: TRBV6-2/TRBV6-3; CDR3 protein: ASSTPPDTQY
J gene: TRBJ1-4; V gene: TRBV2; CDR3 protein: ASRTGGLPNEKLF
J gene: TRBJ1-1; V gene: TRBV5-1; CDR3 protein: ASSLSRGTEAF
J gene: TRBJ2-3; V gene: TRBV11-3; CDR3 protein: ASSLDGVGTDTQY
J gene: TRBJ2-7; V gene: TRBV30; CDR3 protein: AWRSWQGRYEQY
J gene: TRBJ1-2; V gene: TRBV2; CDR3 protein: ASIKPRGTRDKANYGYT
J gene: TRBJ1-1; V gene: TRBV9; CDR3 protein: ASSPRVGGSTEAF
J gene: TRBJ1-2; V gene: TRBV3-1/TRBV3-2; CDR3 protein: ASSQVKYGYT
J gene: TRBJ1-3; V gene: TRBV15; CDR3 protein: ATSSSLELSGNTIY
J gene: TRBJ2-7; V gene: TRBV4-1; CDR3 protein: ASSQETGTGYDEQY
J gene: TRBJ1-4; V gene: TRBV4-1; CDR3 protein: ASSQPTGFHEKLF
J gene: TRBJ2-1; V gene: TRBV5-1; CDR3 protein: ASSLDGGRSYNEQF
J gene: TRBJ1-3; V gene: TRBV10-2; CDR3 protein: ASSESTGPSGNTIY
J gene: TRBJ1-4; V gene: TRBV12-3/TRBV12-4; CDR3 protein: ASRTDSEKLF
J gene: TRBJ1-2; V gene: TRBV5-1; CDR3 protein: ASSLGRNYGYT
J gene: TRBJ2-3; V gene: TRBV4-2; CDR3 protein: ASSVTVPSGDTQY
J gene: TRBJ1-6; V gene: TRBV3-1/TRBV3-2; CDR3 protein: ASSQEVSISPLH
J gene: TRBJ2-7; V gene: TRBV4-1; CDR3 protein: ASSQATAGTGGYEQY
J gene: TRBJ2-2; V gene: TRBV10-1; CDR3 protein: ASTDDTGELF
J gene: TRBJ2-3; V gene: TRBV5-4; CDR3 protein: ASSLAGKSSTDTQY
J gene: TRBJ1-6; V gene: TRBV30; CDR3 protein: AWSGRGDSPLH
J gene: TRBJ1-2; V gene: TRBV5-6; CDR3 protein: ASTGRGYYGYT
J gene: TRBJ2-1; V gene: TRBV10-3; CDR3 protein: AISESGSSYNEQF
J gene: TRBJ2-7; V gene: TRBV13; CDR3 protein: ASSLGGEQY
J gene: TRBJ1-2; V gene: TRBV5-5; CDR3 protein: VSSLSVPYGYT
J gene: TRBJ2-7; V gene: TRBV10-2; CDR3 protein: ASSEWGQPYEQY
J gene: TRBJ1-2; V gene: TRBV5-1; CDR3 protein: ASSRDTLLFT
J gene: TRBJ2-7; V gene: TRBV3-1/TRBV3-2; CDR3 protein: ASSQSGDSYEQY
J gene: TRBJ2-7; V gene: TRBV6-6; CDR3 protein: ASSYPGTQFIEQY
J gene: TRBJ2-2; V gene: TRBV3-1/TRBV3-2; CDR3 protein: ASSLRAGGSTGELF
J gene: TRBJ2-1; V gene: TRBV20-1; CDR3 protein: SAELSREQF
J gene: TRBJ2-6; V gene: TRBV19; CDR3 protein: ASSRTGGTSGANVLT
J gene: TRBJ1-3; V gene: TRBV7-9; CDR3 protein: ASSSTYTGVSGNTIY
J gene: TRBJ2-1; V gene: TRBV7-9; CDR3 protein: ASSDNNEQF
J gene: TRBJ2-7; V gene: TRBV7-9; CDR3 protein: ASTLARAPEQY
J gene: TRBJ2-2; V gene: TRBV10-2; CDR3 protein: ASYPGLGDTGELF